This TCR beta chain was profiled in a study of blood T cell repertoires in COVID-19 (dated by TCRdb to the early 2020s). Regarding the research as a whole: Collaborator samples came from the United States, Italy and Spain and covered acute and convalescent phases of COVID-19. The prospective study material was composed of cDNA or gDNA derived from T cells, B-cell-depleted T cells, or PBMCs. Where available, HLA class I and class II types were taken from metadata supplied by the sample provider and were not determined by assay-based typing. Samples were obtained from the ongoing ImmuneRACE study (first 160 participants) and from some 1,200 subjects provided by 6 global collaborators. Deeply sampled blood TCRbeta repertoires from subjects exposed to, actively infected with, or recovered from COVID-19 were included in the dataset. Nearly every sample came with metadata listing a de-identified subject ID, COVID-19 status, age in years and sex. The repertoires were released in a freely available public database intended as a resource for research on the immune response to SARS-CoV-2.

To note about this clone: What antigen it recognizes has not been identified. The sample holds no much larger clone one base away, and base qualities are not on file.

Paper-wide results and their limitations: The quantity of clinical and demographic metadata differed by source and by participant and was supplied without curation.

Participants in the prospective study were enrolled through a virtual design, were aged 18 to 89 years, and lived in 24 United States geographic areas. In the prospective study, cohorts were assigned on the basis of participant-reported clinical history obtained from a screening survey and a study questionnaire. Each participant in the prospective study had whole blood, serum and a nasopharyngeal or oropharyngeal swab collected by mobile phlebotomists. Prospective study participants could optionally give additional blood draws and questionnaires over an approximately 2-month period. Blood samples from the prospective study were shipped frozen or at room temperature prior to DNA extraction. The immunoSEQ Assay, a bias-controlled multiplex PCR, was used to amplify TCRbeta CDR3 regions from genomic DNA. The source study handled its data this way. The number of nucleated cells in each sample was estimated from the amplification of reference gene primers within the assay. To quantify the absolute abundance of each unique TCRbeta CDR3 rearrangement, sequence reads were collapsed and filtered. For each sample, productive Simpson clonality was calculated by taking the square root of Simpson's diversity index across productive rearrangements. The table comes from immuneACCESS by way of TCRdb, which keeps in-frame sequences with V and J called. Part of the clones is missing from these tables; in studies checked, under half for an unresolved V gene and the rest for unknown reasons. The V and J calls and the clone size are those of that table, but D and trimming were determined from the DNA. Here the sample has roughly 250,000 clones; around 90% occur a single time. Together, the top ten hold under 6.5% of the sample.

CDR1 is given as LNHDA and CDR2 as SQIVND, both from the germline V gene (reference sequence). V is reduced by 7 bases and J by 3 bases, leaving a spacing of 14 bases between them. CDR3 length: 14 amino acids, cysteine to phenylalanine. Only the CDR3 portion is preserved as DNA: 42 bases, with reading frame beginning at the first base. This receptor chain uses TRBV19 and TRBJ2-3, with TRBD1 tentatively as D gene (6 bases match). The clonotype originates from a woman in her twenties or thirties with acute COVID-19. Material for sequencing was PBMCs or T cells enriched from blood (not recorded which). The DNA sequence is as follows: TGTGCCAGTAATAGGCCAGGGGTGACAGATACGCAGTATTTT. Translated, this is CASNRPGVTDTQYF.